The 15 T cell receptor beta chains below were found in one sample sequenced in a study of cytomegalovirus exposure and HLA in healthy donors. Primers for the PCR totalled 60 Vbeta and 13 Jbeta. Sequenced by immunoSEQ multiplex PCR; TCRdb stores in-frame clones only, minus some. Of roughly 120,000 clones in the sample, more than 65% were seen once. The sample comprised PBMCs. The receptors derive from a human donor in good health.

This chain connects TRBV7-9 to TRBJ1-2, with 9 positions matching TRBD1. V lost 5 bases, J lost 4 bases, and 2 bases stayed unmatched. The CDR3 totals 13 residues. Germline CDR1 and CDR2: SEHNR and FQNEAQ (reference sequence). The CDR3 DNA sequence: TGTGCCAGCAGCCGACAGGGGGGCTATGGCTACACCTTC. Translation: CASSRQGGYGYTF.

As regards this clone: The DNA is omitted, as the CDR3 cannot be located on it reliably, and the CDR3 follows TCRdb's listing. This chain uses TRBV21-1 with TRBJ2-1; whether TRBD1, the table's D call, matches the DNA was not checked. TRBV21-1 is a pseudogene. The CDR3 is 17 amino acids long, termini counted. CDR3 residues: CASSKIVWGQGNNEQFF.

This chain links TRBV9 with TRBJ2-3, with 7 positions matching TRBD2. The CDR3 runs to 14 residues. The V segment lost 3 bases and the J segment 3 bases; nucleotides outside the gene matches: 4. Per germline, CDR1 SGDLS and CDR2 YYNGEE. In DNA, the CDR3 is TGTGCCAGCAGCGCGGGACTAAGGACAGATACGCAGTATTTT. It codes for CASSAGLRTDTQYF.

The rearrangement joins TRBV9 to TRBJ1-4, with D uncertain. CDR1 is SGDLS, CDR2 YYNGEE, per germline. The CDR3 consists of 12 residues. Trimming cost V 3 bases and J 10 bases, with 10 bases left between them. CDR3 sequence reads: CASSADQRKLFF. The CDR3 nucleotides are TGTGCCAGCAGCGCAGATCAACGAAAACTGTTTTTT.

The chain combines TRBV9 with TRBJ2-1; D perhaps matches TRBD1 (6 bases). CDR1 is SGDLS, CDR2 YYNGEE, per germline. This CDR3 contains 15 residues. V was clipped by 3 bases and J by 0 bases, with 10 bases between them. CDR3 sequence (DNA): TGTGCCAGCAGCGGATACAGGGCCTCCTACAATGAGCAGTTCTTC. Translation: CASSGYRASYNEQFF.

The chain uses TRBV18 and TRBJ2-2, with 8 bases identical to TRBD1. Trimming cost V 3 bases and J 6 bases; bases outside gene matches: 6. The CDR3 runs to 15 residues. Germline CDR1 KGHSH, CDR2 LQKENI. The CDR3 DNA reads TGTGCCAGCTCACCTCGACAGGGGAGGTCCGGGGAGCTGTTTTTT. Translating it yields CASSPRQGRSGELFF.

The J gene is TRBJ2-7, the V gene TRBV2; 13 bases match TRBD2. The junction had 11 bases not matched to a gene; V was cut back by 7 bases and J by 5 bases. The CDR3 sequence is 16 residues long. The germline CDR1 and CDR2 sequences are SNHLY and FYNNEI. This CDR3 is CASILAGTSGTDEQYF. CDR3 nucleotide sequence: TGTGCCAGCATACTCGCCGGGACTAGCGGGACCGACGAGCAGTACTTC.

This sequence joins TRBV5-6 and TRBJ1-2; no firm D call. Trimming took 0 bases from V and 5 from J, leaving 17 bases between them. This CDR3 comprises 16 residues. CDR1 and CDR2 from the germline V gene are SGHDT and YYEEEE. The CDR3 DNA follows: TGTGCCAGCAGCTTGGTCCCAACAGTCTCAACGTATGGCTACACCTTC. The encoded protein is CASSLVPTVSTYGYTF.

CDR3 residues: CASSTTEKLINQPQHF. The CDR3 nucleotides read TGTGCCAGTAGTACGACGGAGAAGTTGATCAATCAGCCCCAGCATTTT. This chain connects TRBV19 to TRBJ1-5; no clear D gene. Trimming removed 4 bases at V and 3 bases at J, with 16 bases between. There are 16 residues in the CDR3. Germline lookup yields CDR1 LNHDA and CDR2 SQIVND (reference sequence). The full variable domain, rest sourced from reference TRBV19 and TRBJ1-5, is DGGITQSPKYLFRKEGQNVTLSCEQNLNHDAMYWYRQDPGQGLRLIYYSQIVNDFQKGDIAEGYSVSREKKESFPLTVTSAQKNPTAFYLCASSTTEKLINQPQHFGDGTRLSIL.

The chain employs TRBV10-3 and TRBJ2-7; perhaps TRBD1 as D (5 bases). CDR1 is ENHRY, CDR2 SYGVKD, per germline. This CDR3 has 13 residues. Trimming removed 4 bases from V and 5 bases from J, with 12 bases in between. The CDR3 reads CAISGQGVDEQYF. CDR3 nucleotide sequence: TGTGCCATCAGTGGCCAGGGCGTTGACGAGCAGTACTTC.

The chain employs TRBV19 and TRBJ1-2; D uncertain. The CDR3 is 14 residues long. From germline, CDR1 is LNHDA and CDR2 SQIVND (reference sequence). The ends were cut back, 5 bases at V and 8 bases at J, with 18 bases in the middle. The chain's CDR3 is CASSPPEELWGYTF. The CDR3, as DNA: TGTGCCAGTAGTCCTCCTGAGGAACTATGGGGCTACACCTTC.

The chain recombines TRBV6-4 with TRBJ2-1, with 7 bases fitting TRBD1. This CDR3 has 15 amino acids. From germline, CDR1 is MRHNA and CDR2 SNTAGT. The V segment lost 2 bases and the J segment 3 bases; nucleotides outside the gene matches: 4. CDR3 loop: CASSDGTVSYNEQFF. In nucleotides, the CDR3 is TGTGCCAGCAGTGACGGGACAGTCAGCTACAATGAGCAGTTCTTC.

The rearrangement uses TRBV6-1 and TRBJ1-5; 7 bases map to TRBD1. Per germline, CDR1 MNHNS and CDR2 SASEGT. The CDR3 spans 16 residues. The V gene end was trimmed by 3 bases and the J gene end by 4 bases; junction bases not matched to a gene: 9. The CDR3 DNA is TGTGCCAGCAGTGACCCAACAGGGGTGCAAAATCAGCCCCAGCATTTT. This translates into CASSDPTGVQNQPQHF.

The rearrangement uses TRBV19 and TRBJ2-7; D is unresolved. V lost 0 bases and J lost 7, with 7 bases in between. The V gene's germline CDR1 is LNHDA and CDR2 SQIVND (reference sequence). The CDR3 totals 12 residues. The CDR3 region is CASSIDQVEQYF. DNA of the CDR3: TGTGCCAGTAGTATAGATCAGGTTGAGCAGTACTTC.

V gene TRBV6-5 combines with J gene TRBJ1-4, with 10 bases lining up with TRBD1. V shed 2 bases, J shed 0 bases, and the junction held 0 bases outside the gene matches. Germline V CDR1 and CDR2: MNHEY, SVGAGI. This CDR3 is built from 16 residues. The CDR3 DNA follows: TGTGCCAGCAGTTACGGGACAGGGGCAACTAATGAAAAACTGTTTTTT. Its translation is CASSYGTGATNEKLFF.